One sample yielded the 11 T cell receptor beta chains listed below, sequenced in a study of vaccination and CD4 T cells after COVID-19. Their specific antigens are unknown. The Oncomine TCR Beta short-read assay generated sequence data from the DNA of cultured CD4+ T cells. TCRdb used MiXCR to reprocess the PCR reads, holding one entry per CDR3 protein. Altogether tens of thousands of distinct CDR3 sequences are present, approximately 33% being singletons, with the ten largest covering 2% to 3%. Sample time point: late sampling 161 to 241 days after vaccination in three convalescent patients. Specified treatment: roughly ten-day PBMC culture with coronavirus spike peptide pools or control peptides (ViraFEST assay). This sample comprised CD4+ T cells from blood, cultured in vitro, obtained about 7 months after SARS-CoV-2 vaccination. These receptors all come from a human donor who had recovered from COVID-19.

In regard to this clonotype: The junction departs from germline at one end; a sequencing error may be responsible. The chain has TRBV10-2 and TRBJ1-1, with a tentative D call TRBD1 (5 bases). Germline V CDR1 and CDR2: WSHSY, SAAADI. This CDR3 spans 13 amino acids. The CDR3 region is CATSIGRGSEAFF. CDR3 DNA: TGCGCCACCAGTATCGGGCGGGGCTCTGAAGCTTTCTTT.

The CDR3 nucleotides read TGTGCCAGCAGCCTTGAAGTAAGTTCGAGCTCCTACAATGAGCAGTTCTTC. Translation: CASSLEVSSSSYNEQFF. The chain combines TRBV7-6 with TRBJ2-1, with D unresolved. Looked up from germline, CDR1 is SGHVS and CDR2 is FNYEAQ. The CDR3 has 17 residues. The V end was cut by 5 bases, the J end by 0 bases, with 17 bases between.

This chain uses TRBV20-1 with TRBJ2-7; 9 positions agree with TRBD2. With V trimmed by 3 bases and J by 1 base, 7 bases remained unmatched. CDR1 DFQATT and CDR2 SNEGSKA come from the germline V gene (reference sequence). CDR3 length: 15 amino acids. CDR3: CSASWRGGPSYEQYF. CDR3 DNA: TGCAGTGCTAGTTGGCGGGGGGGTCCTTCCTACGAGCAGTACTTC.

In DNA, the CDR3 is TGTGCCAGCAGCCTCGGCGATGGCCAGGGAGAATTCGAGCAGTACTTC. Protein product: CASSLGDGQGEFEQYF. This sequence joins TRBV9 and TRBJ2-7; either TRBD1 or TRBD2 may fit D (5 bases each). Germline lookup yields CDR1 SGDLS and CDR2 YYNGEE. Trimming cost V 4 bases and J 6 bases, with 23 bases left between them. The CDR3 covers 16 residues.

There are a few counts of this clonotype. The chain carries TRBV7-9 and TRBJ2-3; tentative D call: TRBD2 (6 bases). Trimming took off 2 bases at V and 10 bases at J, with 13 bases between the two ends. The CDR3 sequence is 13 residues long. Per the germline V gene, CDR1 is SEHNR and CDR2 is FQNEAQ (reference sequence). CDR3 protein: CASSLLLGGAQYF. CDR3 nucleotide sequence: TGTGCCAGCAGCTTACTCCTCGGCGGGGCGCAGTATTTT. Complete variable domain (other parts from reference TRBV7-9 and TRBJ2-3): DTGVSQNPRHKITKRGQNVTFRCDPISEHNRLYWYRQTLGQGPEFLTYFQNEAQLEKSRLLSDRFSAERPKGSFSTLEIQRTEQGDSAMYLCASSLLLGGAQYFGPGTRLTVL.

This chain links TRBV28 with TRBJ1-5, with TRBD1 as a possible D gene (6 bases). CDR3 length equals 13 residues. Germline loops: CDR1 MDHEN, CDR2 SYDVKM. V was shortened by 8 bases and J by 3 bases, with 11 bases between the two germline ends. The CDR3, as DNA: TGTGCCAGCGGGGGGGGGCCCAATCAGCCCCAGCATTTT. Translating gives CASGGGPNQPQHF.

This chain uses TRBV6-2 or TRBV6-3 with TRBJ1-2; maybe TRBD1 (5 bases). This CDR3 has 14 residues. V was trimmed by 6 bases and J by 2 bases, leaving 13 bases between them. Germline CDR1 is MNHEY and CDR2 is SVGEGT. Written as DNA, the CDR3 is TGTGCCAGCAGGGACAACACACGGAACTATGGCTACACCTTC. It yields the protein CASRDNTRNYGYTF.

The V and J genes are TRBV15 and TRBJ2-7; 9 bases match TRBD1. CDR1 is LNHNV, CDR2 YYDKDF, per germline (reference sequence). The CDR3 consists of 14 residues. Germline trimming cut 0 bases from V and 7 bases from J; bases unmatched to any gene: 4. The CDR3 sequence: CATSREGQGEEQYF. Here the CDR3 DNA reads TGTGCCACCAGCAGAGAGGGACAGGGCGAGGAGCAGTACTTC.

Here the CDR3 reads CAISRQGAAGELFF. Here the CDR3 DNA reads TGTGCCATCAGTAGACAGGGAGCGGCCGGGGAGCTGTTTTTT. The chain combines TRBV10-3 with TRBJ2-2; the match to TRBD1 covers 7 bases. The length of the CDR3 is 14 residues. V gave up 5 bases and J gave up 6 bases; unmatched junction bases: 6. Germline lookup yields CDR1 ENHRY and CDR2 SYGVKD.

The gene calls are TRBV6-1 and TRBJ1-4, with 10 bases lining up with TRBD1. The CDR3 runs 15 residues. Germline-derived CDR1 and CDR2 are MNHNS and SASEGT. The V gene end was trimmed by 7 bases and the J gene end by 7 bases; junction bases not matched to a gene: 9. The CDR3 coding sequence is TGTGCCAGCAAAGGCTGGGGACAGGGGAGTGAAAAACTGTTTTTT. This gives the protein CASKGWGQGSEKLFF.

The chain uses TRBV28 and TRBJ2-1; the D is unclear. V lost 5 bases and J 0 bases, leaving 11 bases between the germline ends. CDR3 length equals 15 residues. The V gene's germline CDR1 is MDHEN and CDR2 SYDVKM. The CDR3: CASSAGGYSYNEQFF. In nucleotides, the CDR3 is TGTGCCAGCAGTGCTGGCGGCTACTCCTACAATGAGCAGTTCTTC.